These 2 T cell receptor beta chains were sequenced from one sample in a study of CD4 and CD8 cells across lung adenocarcinoma regions. TCRdb reprocessed the PCR reads with MiXCR, giving one entry per CDR3 protein. The data contain under 20,000 distinct CDR3 sequences, 45% to 60% of them singletons. The sequenced sample consisted of CD8+ T cells from the center of a lung tumor. The receptors stem from a female donor with lung adenocarcinoma. The CD4 and CD8 labels of this study may be unreliable.

This clonotype was detected a few times. The V and J genes are TRBV10-3 and TRBJ1-5, with TRBD1 identical over 7 bases. Germline V gene sequence: CDR1 ENHRY, CDR2 SYGVKD. Trimming took 4 bases from V and 0 from J; bases not matched to a gene: 3. This CDR3 contains 15 residues. CDR3 sequence reads: CAISGQGNSNQPQHF. DNA of the CDR3: TGTGCCATCAGTGGACAGGGTAATAGCAATCAGCCCCAGCATTTT.

The sample holds many counts of this clonotype. Being one base from a much bigger clone, this may be a read error. The gene calls are TRBV6-5 and TRBJ2-4; TRBD2 might be the D (6 bases). In germline, CDR1 is MNHEY, CDR2 SVGAGI. V shed 4 bases and J shed 13 bases, with 29 bases lying between them. The CDR3 has 17 residues. CDR3 sequence reads: CASSSASTSQSYNEQYF. The CDR3 coding sequence is TGTGCCAGCAGTTCGGCGTCTACTAGCCAGTCCTACAATGAGCAGTACTTC.